This T cell receptor beta chain derives from a study of blood T cells in healthy people across ages (dated by TCRdb to the mid-2010s). With regard to the full study: In model experiments, roughly one uniquely barcoded TCR beta cDNA molecule per two T cells was captured by template switching. The donors were split into four age groups: young (average about 15 years), middle-aged (roughly 40), aged (more than 60) and long-lived (more than 80). Donors of different ages were randomly distributed across sequencing lanes to avoid experimental bias. Using the same blood draw, the study looked at two additional independent replicas of 1 million unique cDNA reads for two donors, one aged 18 to 29 and the other aged 80 or older. Using deep sequencing normalized with unique cDNA molecular identifiers, the study measured how TCR beta repertoire diversity changes with age. General findings and caveats noted by the study authors: Estimates of total diversity based on one million sequenced T cells were regarded as lower bounds and as underestimates. Because donor CMV infection status was unknown, age-related changes in expanded clonotypes were potentially confounded. Compared with the aged group, more naive CD4+ T cells, fewer expanded clones and increased TCR diversity were shown by the long-lived group, suggesting age selection. Since profiling was done on bulk unsorted PBMCs, naive and antigen-experienced compartments could not be conclusively compared. Observed TCR beta diversity per million T cells fell roughly linearly with age, and a significant reduction was already apparent by age roughly 41. Observed TCR beta diversity correlated strongly with the percentage of naive T cells measured by flow cytometry.

The method was 5' RACE. Sequencing took place on an Illumina HiSeq 2500. A second PCR of about 7 to 12 cycles was run with a J-beta primer mix and a sample-barcoded 5' primer. A template-switch 5' adaptor carrying 12 random nucleotides introduced a unique molecular identifier onto each TCR beta cDNA molecule. Each sample yielded at least 2.5 million CDR3-containing paired-end reads. All of the RNA was converted into first-strand cDNA using the Mint cDNA synthesis kit, with a TRBC-specific oligonucleotide serving as the primer. All cDNA was treated with uracil-DNA glycosylase and then went through a first 18-cycle PCR with the universal primers M1SS and BC2_uni_R. The study's processing was this. Normalization of each sample was performed by random selection of 1 million high-quality reads, each carrying a distinct molecular identifier. Instead of being binned into consensus sequences, reads with shared molecular identifiers were discarded. CDR3 identification, clonotype clustering and error correction used MiTCR with a Q25 quality threshold and the strictest error-elimination algorithm. Lower-bound total TCR beta diversity was estimated with a nonparametric unseen species model using Euler transformation. The public reads were reprocessed in TCRdb via fastp at Q25 and MiXCR, keeping in-frame beta chains. CDR3 protein duplicates are merged, each entry listing the most common genes and DNA. None of the V and J calls come from the authors' own analysis; TCRdb made them. The sample contains 700,000 or so distinct CDR3 sequences, around two fifths of them found a single time. About 30% of the sample goes to the ten largest clones.

As regards this clonotype: Its antigen remains undetermined. Base qualities were left out, and no much larger clone turns up one base away.

Inclusive of the bounding cysteine and phenylalanine, the CDR3 is 18 residues long. Of all the DNA, just the CDR3 is kept, 54 bases in frame from base 1. The germline V gene (reference sequence) gives CDR1 as LGHDT and CDR2 as YNNKEL. V loses 4 bases of germline sequence and J loses 1 base, and the interval between the two ends is 17 bases. Systemically healthy Caucasian individuals from Russia, some 40 in total and aged roughly 6 to 100 years, were included as donors. About 10 milliliters of peripheral blood were drawn from each donor into EDTA-treated Vacutainer tubes. Ficoll-Paque density-gradient centrifugation was used to isolate PBMCs, with at least 6 million obtained per sample. Trizol reagent was used to extract total RNA from PBMCs, with at least 6 micrograms per sample. Naive CD45RAhigh/CD27high T cell percentages were measured by flow cytometry on a PBMC aliquot from every donor.

Specimen: blood. The sequence joins TRBV3-1 to TRBJ1-6, with TRBD1 tentatively as D gene (6 bases match). The clonotype originates from an elderly man in good health. This receptor carries the CDR3 CASSPGLKGVSYNSPLHF. The DNA reads TGTGCCAGCAGCCCGGGGTTAAAGGGGGTGTCCTATAATTCACCCCTCCACTTT.